Listed below are T cell receptor beta chains from one sample, sequenced in a study of shared clonotypes between healthy human individuals. The table came from immunoSEQ multiplex PCR; TCRdb's copy has only in-frame clones and leaves some out. In the table there are 2 million to 2.5 million clones, more than 85% of which are singletons. Sequenced input: naive CD4+ T cells from PBMCs. The receptors shown here come from a young man in good health. Some clones in this sample may be carry-over from other donors' samples. Both conserved end residues are part of each CDR3. D genes are given only for firm matches. Only some rows state a clone size, as once, few, many or a class for expanded clones.

NA | NA | 14 | TRBJ1-4 | TRBV6-5 | TGTGCCAGCAGTTACAGGATCCCTAATGAAAAACTGTTTTTT | CASSYRIPNEKLFF
TRBD1 | NA | 13 | TRBJ2-7 | TRBV11-1 | TGTGCCAGCAGCCGGACAGGGATTGACGAGCAGTACTTC | CASSRTGIDEQYF
TRBD1 | NA | 14 | TRBJ1-2 | TRBV23-1 | TGCGCCAGCAGTGAGGGACAGCCGAACTATGGCTACACCTTC | CASSEGQPNYGYTF
TRBD2 | NA | 14 | TRBJ2-4 | TRBV5-1 | TGCGCCAGCAGCCCTCTAGCGGGGGAAAACATTCAGTACTTC | CASSPLAGENIQYF
NA | NA | 13 | TRBJ1-2 | TRBV10-1 | TGCGCCAGCAGTGACGGACAGAACTATGGCTACACCTTC | CASSDGQNYGYTF
NA | NA | 13 | TRBJ2-7 | TRBV14 | TGTGCCAGCAGCGTAATCTGGGGCTACGAGCAGTACTTC | CASSVIWGYEQYF
NA | NA | 17 | TRBJ2-2 | TRBV5-1 | TGCGCCAGCAGCTTGGATGTTAAGGGGATTTACACCGGGGAGCTGTTTTTT | CASSLDVKGIYTGELFF
NA | NA | 17 | TRBJ1-5 | TRBV28 | TGTGCCAGCAGTTTGTGGTCCGGGACCCCTAGCAATCAGCCCCAGCATTTT | CASSLWSGTPSNQPQHF
TRBD2 | NA | 15 | TRBJ2-1 | TRBV29-1 | TGCAGCGTCCTGCTAGCGGGGGTTTCCTACAATGAGCAGTTCTTC | CSVLLAGVSYNEQFF
NA | NA | 14 | TRBJ2-2 | TRBV9 | TGTGCCAGCAGCACCACAGGGGAGGGCGGGGAGCTGTTTTTT | CASSTTGEGGELFF
TRBD1 | NA | 14 | TRBJ1-2 | TRBV6-5 | TGTGCCAGCAGTTTCCAGGGGGCAAGCTATGGCTACACCTTC | CASSFQGASYGYTF
NA | NA | 13 | TRBJ2-7 | TRBV19 | TGTGCCAGTAGTATATGGGCGACCTCCGAGCAGTACTTC | CASSIWATSEQYF
NA | NA | 16 | TRBJ2-2 | TRBV11-3 | TGTGCCAGCAGCCGACTACCGGAGAGAAACACCGGGGAGCTGTTTTTT | CASSRLPERNTGELFF
NA | NA | 13 | TRBJ1-2 | TRBV5-4 | TGTGCCAGCAGATTGACCGCTAACTATGGCTACACCTTC | CASRLTANYGYTF
TRBD2 | NA | 14 | TRBJ2-1 | TRBV27 | TGTGCCAGCAGTTTAACTAGCGGAGACAATGAGCAGTTCTTC | CASSLTSGDNEQFF
NA | NA | 15 | TRBJ1-3 | TRBV6-5 | TGTGCCAGCGGGGGCGGACGGCACTCTGGAAACACCATATATTTT | CASGGGRHSGNTIYF
NA | NA | 15 | TRBJ1-4 | TRBV18 | TGTGCCAGCTCCCGTAAGGTGTCAGGTGATGAAAAACTGTTTTTT | CASSRKVSGDEKLFF
NA | few | 15 | TRBJ1-5 | TRBV5-1 | TGCGCCAGCAGCTTGAAAGACAGGAAGGATCAGCCCCAGCATTTT | CASSLKDRKDQPQHF
NA | NA | 15 | TRBJ1-5 | TRBV5-3 | TGTGCCAGAACCCCGACATCGAGGGGCAATCAGCCCCAGCATTTT | CARTPTSRGNQPQHF
NA | NA | 14 | TRBJ1-1 | TRBV29-1 | TGCAGCGTTGTTAGGGGCCTAGCCTTTACTGAAGCTTTCTTT | CSVVRGLAFTEAFF
NA | NA | 14 | TRBJ1-3 | TRBV30 | TGTGCCTGGAGCCCTCTGGGGGCCGGAAACACCATATATTTT | CAWSPLGAGNTIYF
NA | few | 17 | TRBJ1-1 | TRBV5-1 | TGCGCCAGCAGCTTGAGGTTTCGGCAGGACACGAGCACTGAAGCTTTCTTT | CASSLRFRQDTSTEAFF
TRBD1 | NA | 22 | TRBJ2-1 | TRBV23-1 | TGCGCCAGCAGAATCCCGGGACAGGGTAGTTCTAGCCTTTTGAGCTCCTACAATGAGCAGTTCTTC | CASRIPGQGSSSLLSSYNEQFF
NA | NA | 15 | TRBJ2-7 | TRBV6-5 | TGTGCCAGCACCCGGGGGCGGGCCCTTTCCTACGAGCAGTACTTC | CASTRGRALSYEQYF
NA | NA | 15 | TRBJ2-7 | TRBV11-2 | TGTGCCAGCAGCTTAAGATTTGGACGCTCCTACGAGCAGTACTTC | CASSLRFGRSYEQYF
TRBD2 | NA | 13 | TRBJ2-5 | TRBV11-3 | TGTGCCAGCAGCCGGACTAGCTCGGAGACCCAGTACTTC | CASSRTSSETQYF
NA | NA | 15 | TRBJ2-5 | TRBV7-3 | TGTGCCAGCAGCTTGGGGTCTGGGGGAAGATGGACCCAGTACTTC | CASSLGSGGRWTQYF
TRBD1 | NA | 15 | TRBJ2-1 | TRBV5-8 | TGTGCCAGCAGCTCCGGGACAGGGTCGTACAATGAGCAGTTCTTC | CASSSGTGSYNEQFF
NA | NA | 14 | TRBJ2-1 | TRBV11-3 | TGTGCCAGCAGCTCAAACAGGCTTGGCAATGAGCAGTTCTTC | CASSSNRLGNEQFF